The 20 T cell receptor beta chains presented below share a single source sample, sequenced in a study of control samples from healthy donors and cancer patients. The assay was immunoSEQ multiplex PCR, and TCRdb's table has in-frame clones only and misses some. This table holds under 100,000 clones, around 90% found once. Source material: blood. The receptor source for this set is a woman in her 70s in good health.

The V and J genes are TRBV6-2 or TRBV6-3 and TRBJ2-2, with D perhaps being TRBD1 or TRBD2 (6 bases each). Germline CDR1 is MNHEY and CDR2 is SVGEGT. The CDR3 length is 16 residues. V was pared by 0 bases and J by 7 bases, with 15 bases between. The CDR3 reads CASSYSGGRAVGELFF. CDR3 nucleotides: TGTGCCAGCAGTTACTCAGGGGGGAGAGCGGTCGGGGAGCTGTTTTTT.

V and J are TRBV6-5 and TRBJ1-3; possibly TRBD1 for D (6 bases). V gave up 6 bases and J gave up 3 bases, with 12 bases separating them. This CDR3 comprises 14 residues. Germline lookup yields CDR1 MNHEY and CDR2 SVGAGI. CDR3 DNA sequence: TGTGCCAGCAGCCGGACAGTCATTGGAAACACCATATATTTT. It yields the protein CASSRTVIGNTIYF.

The rearrangement joins TRBV7-2 to TRBJ2-4; 12 bases fit TRBD1. CDR1 SGHTA and CDR2 FQGNSA come from the germline V gene. Trimming at V came to 5 bases and at J to 1 base, leaving 12 bases not matched to a gene. The CDR3 is made up of 19 amino acids. This CDR3 is CASSPRDRGPLGAKNIQYF. CDR3 nucleotides: TGTGCCAGCAGCCCCCGGGACAGGGGGCCCCTAGGGGCCAAAAACATTCAGTACTTC.

V and J are TRBV4-1 and TRBJ2-7, with TRBD1 matching 8 bases. The CDR3 is 15 amino acids. Germline CDR1 MGHRA, CDR2 YSYEKL. V dropped 4 bases and J dropped 0; count of bases not matched to a gene: 5. CDR3 loop: CASSLGQGYSYEQYF. Written as DNA, the CDR3 is TGCGCCAGCAGCCTTGGACAGGGCTACTCCTACGAGCAGTACTTC.

This sequence joins TRBV10-2 and TRBJ1-2, with D possibly being TRBD1 (5 bases). The CDR3 length is 14 residues. V was shortened by 6 bases and J by 8 bases, with 19 bases between the two germline ends. Germline-derived CDR1 and CDR2 are WSHSY and SAAADI. The CDR3 loop reads CASSGGRDQGGYTF. CDR3 bases: TGCGCCAGCAGCGGAGGCCGGGACCAAGGGGGCTACACCTTC.

The chain links TRBV7-9 to TRBJ1-1; no definite D call. This CDR3 comprises 12 residues. Per germline, CDR1 SEHNR and CDR2 FQNEAQ (reference sequence). Deletions cut 5 bases from V and 5 bases from J, with 9 bases between. Here the CDR3 DNA reads TGTGCCAGCAGCCTTGACGGTACTGAAGCTTTCTTT. It codes for CASSLDGTEAFF.

The gene calls are TRBV11-2 and TRBJ1-2, with D possibly matching TRBD1 (6 bases). CDR3 length: 14 residues. The V end lost 5 bases, the J end lost 4 bases, and 14 bases lay between the germline ends. CDR1 is SGHAT, CDR2 FQNNGV, per germline. CDR3 amino acids: CASSQSTGPYGYTF. The CDR3 DNA sequence: TGTGCCAGCAGCCAGTCGACAGGACCCTATGGCTACACCTTC.

This chain joins TRBV6-1 and TRBJ2-1; possible D gene TRBD2, 6 bases. This CDR3 is 16 amino acids long. Germline V gives CDR1 MNHNS, CDR2 SASEGT. V lost 2 bases to trimming and J lost 7 bases, with 18 bases between them. CDR3 nucleotides: TGTGCCAGCAGTGAACAGTGGATCGGTGGAGGGAATGAGCAGTTCTTC. Its translation: CASSEQWIGGGNEQFF.

V usage is TRBV7-6 and J usage is TRBJ1-1; 11 nucleotides align to TRBD1. Germline CDR1 and CDR2: SGHVS and FNYEAQ. The CDR3 length is 16 residues. V trimming: 5 bases; J trimming: 1 base; junction bases outside the gene matches: 6. For the CDR3, the DNA is TGTGCCAGCAGCCAAGGACAGGGGGCCACGAACACTGAAGCTTTCTTT. Encoded protein: CASSQGQGATNTEAFF.

The chain recombines TRBV19 with TRBJ2-2; 9 nucleotides agree with TRBD2. Trimming cost V 7 bases and J 6 bases; bases outside gene matches: 12. Germline V gene data show CDR1 as LNHDA and CDR2 as SQIVND (reference sequence). The CDR3 is made up of 16 amino acids. The DNA of the CDR3 is TGTGCCAGTAATCCGGCTAGCGGGATTAGGTCCGGGGAGCTGTTTTTT. Protein: CASNPASGIRSGELFF.

The gene calls are TRBV28 and TRBJ2-7; tentatively, D is TRBD1 (6 bases). This CDR3 has 11 amino acids. Deletions cut 5 bases from V and 9 bases from J, with 11 bases between. Germline V CDR1 and CDR2: MDHEN, SYDVKM. CDR3 sequence reads: CASSTGLRQYF. The CDR3 DNA is TGTGCCAGCAGTACAGGGCTCAGGCAGTACTTC.

The table lists this clone with a count of one. The J gene is TRBJ2-2, the V gene TRBV5-4; either TRBD1 or TRBD2 may fit D (5 bases each). V lost 1 base and J 6 bases, leaving 7 bases between the germline ends. CDR1 and CDR2 from the germline V gene are SGHNT and YYREEE (reference sequence). The CDR3 length is 13 residues. CDR3: CASSLWGPGELFF. The CDR3 DNA follows: TGTGCCAGCAGCTTGTGGGGACCCGGGGAGCTGTTTTTT. The full variable domain, its missing parts supplied by reference TRBV5-4 and TRBJ2-2, is ETGVTQSPTHLIKTRGQQVTLRCSSQSGHNTVSWYQQALGQGPQFIFQYYREEENGRGNFPPRFSGLQFPNYSSELNVNALELDDSALYLCASSLWGPGELFFGEGSRLTVL.

The chain links TRBV2 to TRBJ1-1; tentative D call: TRBD1 (6 bases). The germline CDR1 and CDR2 sequences are SNHLY and FYNNEI. The CDR3 has 15 residues. The V end lost 5 bases, the J end lost 1 base, and 14 bases lay between the germline ends. In DNA, the CDR3 is TGTGCCAGCAGTAGATTGGGACAAAAGAACACTGAAGCTTTCTTT. This encodes CASSRLGQKNTEAFF.

CDR3: CASSRSGVLNEKLFF. The CDR3 coding sequence is TGTGCCAGCAGTCGCTCAGGGGTCCTCAATGAAAAACTGTTTTTT. V and J are TRBV27 and TRBJ1-4; TRBD1 might be the D (6 bases). CDR1 is MNHEY and CDR2 is SMNVEV in the germline V gene (reference sequence). The length of the CDR3 is 15 residues. The V gene lost 5 bases and the J gene lost 5 bases, with 15 bases spanning the gap.

This clone appeared a single time. The chain combines TRBV12-3 or TRBV12-4 with TRBJ1-2, with D hard to call. CDR3 length: 13 amino acids. V lost 8 bases to trimming and J lost 4 bases, with 14 bases between them. The CDR3 DNA reads as TGTGCCAGCGGCCTCGTGGCTACCTATGGCTACACCTTC. Amino acid sequence: CASGLVATYGYTF.

The J gene is TRBJ1-3, the V gene TRBV19; 8 bases match TRBD1. The CDR3 has 15 residues. J lost 2 bases, V lost 7 bases, and 7 bases had no gene match. Looked up from germline, CDR1 is LNHDA and CDR2 is SQIVND (reference sequence). In DNA form, the CDR3 reads TGTGCCAGTACACAATCGACAGGGGCTGGAAACACCATATATTTT. Its translation is CASTQSTGAGNTIYF.

This sequence joins TRBV3-1 (or the pseudogene TRBV3-2) and TRBJ1-1; tentative D call: TRBD1 (6 bases). The CDR3 length is 14 residues. CDR1 is LGHDT and CDR2 is YNNKEL in the germline V gene (reference sequence). Trimming left V 5 bases short and J 2 bases short, with 12 bases between. The CDR3 reads CASSIQGHNTEAFF. CDR3 nucleotide sequence: TGTGCCAGCAGCATACAGGGCCACAACACTGAAGCTTTCTTT.

The gene calls are TRBV6-2 or TRBV6-3 and TRBJ2-1; TRBD2 agrees at 9 bases. This CDR3 contains 15 residues. Germline V gene data show CDR1 as MNHEY and CDR2 as SVGEGT. The V and J ends lost 2 bases and 15 bases, in that order; junction bases with no gene match: 14. The CDR3 DNA is TGTGCCAGCAGTTACGGCGGGGTAGCGGGGGCCCCAAGGTTCTTC. Protein sequence: CASSYGGVAGAPRFF.

This clone was seen once. The chain has TRBV27 and TRBJ2-5, with 14 bases lining up with TRBD2. CDR3 length: 18 residues. The V and J ends lost 2 bases and 0 bases, in that order; junction bases with no gene match: 5. Germline lookup yields CDR1 MNHEY and CDR2 SMNVEV (reference sequence). The CDR3 is CASSLGLAGGPHQETQYF. DNA for the CDR3: TGTGCCAGCAGTTTAGGACTAGCGGGGGGCCCGCACCAAGAGACCCAGTACTTC.

This chain links TRBV3-1 (or the pseudogene TRBV3-2) with TRBJ2-3; D tentatively reads TRBD1 or TRBD2 (5 bases each). Germline V gene data show CDR1 as LGHDT and CDR2 as YNNKEL (reference sequence). This CDR3 comprises 13 residues. The V end lost 3 bases, the J end lost 2 bases, and 6 bases lay between the germline ends. The CDR3 coding sequence is TGTGCCAGCAGCCATGGGACCACAGATACGCAGTATTTT. Translating gives CASSHGTTDTQYF.